The 16 T cell receptor beta chains given below trace back to one sample, sequenced in a study of PD-1 blockade in classical Hodgkin lymphoma. Sequencing was performed with immunoSEQ multiplex PCR; in TCRdb, only in-frame clones are kept and a portion is missing. The sample carries approximately 15,000 clones, approximately 77% recorded once. Each and every patient relapsed after autologous stem cell transplantation, and patients got differing brentuximab vedotin exposure. The sequenced sample was peripheral blood mononuclear cells (PBMCs), obtained at baseline. All receptors come from a human donor with classical Hodgkin lymphoma.

This chain joins TRBV6-1 and TRBJ1-2, with TRBD1 matching over 7 bases. The CDR3 extends over 14 amino acids. Germline V gene sequence: CDR1 MNHNS, CDR2 SASEGT. With 6 bases clipped from V and 4 bases from J, the junction kept 8 bases outside the gene matches. The CDR3 nucleotides are TGTGCCAGCAGGAAGACAGGGACTTCCTATGGCTACACCTTC. It specifies CASRKTGTSYGYTF.

Regarding this clone: At one end the junction does not follow the germline gene, possibly because of a read error. The chain is built from TRBV27 and TRBJ1-2; D unresolved. CDR1 is MNHEY and CDR2 is SMNVEV in the germline V gene (reference sequence). The CDR3 extends over 15 amino acids. CDR3 DNA: TGTGCCAGCAGTCCCCTTAACCAGGCTAACCATGGCTACACCTTC. It codes for CASSPLNQANHGYTF.

The chain carries TRBV5-1 and TRBJ2-1; the D gene could be TRBD1 or TRBD2 (5 bases each). V lost 1 base and J 0 bases, leaving 11 bases between the germline ends. The CDR3 is 16 residues long. CDR1 and CDR2 (germline): SGHRS, YFSETQ. The CDR3 coding sequence is TGCGCCAGCAGCTTGAACGGGGCCTTCTCCTACAATGAGCAGTTCTTC. Translation: CASSLNGAFSYNEQFF.

This clone was counted a single time. The chain combines TRBV7-6 with TRBJ1-6, with 7 nucleotides matching TRBD1. V lost 9 bases, J lost 0 bases, and 11 bases stayed unmatched. The CDR3 totals 17 residues. The V gene's germline CDR1 is SGHVS and CDR2 FNYEAQ. CDR3 coding DNA: TGTGCCAGTAAAGGGGGCACCGCGAGCTCCTATAATTCACCCCTCCACTTT. Amino acid sequence: CASKGGTASSYNSPLHF.

The gene calls are TRBV2 and TRBJ2-5, with unresolved D. This CDR3 has 13 residues. Trimming left V 10 bases short and J 5 bases short, with 17 bases between. Germline V gene lookup returns CDR1 SNHLY and CDR2 FYNNEI. The CDR3 DNA reads as TGTGCCACCGAGGTGGAGACCGAGGAGACCCAGTACTTC. Translating it yields CATEVETEETQYF. Supplemented by reference TRBV2 and TRBJ2-5, the full variable domain reads EPEVTQTPSHQVTQMGQEVILRCVPISNHLYFYWYRQILGQKVEFLVSFYNNEISEKSEIFDDQFSVERPDGSNFTLKIRSTKLEDSAMYFCATEVETEETQYFGPGTRLLVL.

The chain links TRBV19 to TRBJ2-3; D unresolved. The CDR3 covers 12 residues. Germline lookup yields CDR1 LNHDA and CDR2 SQIVND (reference sequence). V shed 6 bases and J shed 6 bases, with 10 bases lying between them. In DNA form, the CDR3 reads TGTGCCAGTAGGCAAAGTGGGGATACGCAGTATTTT. Translated, it gives CASRQSGDTQYF.

CDR3 in amino acids: CSVGLAGGQETQYF. DNA of the CDR3: TGCAGCGTCGGACTAGCGGGGGGTCAGGAGACCCAGTACTTC. The chain employs TRBV29-1 and TRBJ2-5; 14 bases fit TRBD2. CDR1 and CDR2 (germline): SQVTM, ANQGSEA. The ends lost 6 bases at V and 5 bases at J; junction bases unmatched: 5. The CDR3 length is 14 residues.

The chain employs TRBV29-1 and TRBJ2-1; D is ambiguous. Germline CDR1 SQVTM, CDR2 ANQGSEA. The CDR3 is 9 amino acids. The V end was cut by 5 bases, the J end by 8 bases, with 4 bases between. CDR3 DNA sequence: TGCAGCGTTACTGATGAGCAGTTCTTC. Amino acid sequence: CSVTDEQFF.

The chain carries TRBV18 and TRBJ2-1, with 7 bases aligning to TRBD1. This CDR3 is built from 13 residues. V lost 6 bases, J lost 7 bases, and 6 bases stayed unmatched. Germline V lookup: CDR1 KGHSH, CDR2 LQKENI. The CDR3 DNA follows: TGTGCCAGCTCGCCCGACAGGGCGAATGAGCAGTTCTTC. Its translation is CASSPDRANEQFF.

The chain couples TRBV13 to TRBJ1-2; unclear D gene. V dropped 5 bases and J dropped 4 bases, with 8 bases sitting between them. Germline V gene data show CDR1 as PRHDT and CDR2 as FYEKMQ (reference sequence). The CDR3 spans 12 residues. CDR3 amino acids: CASSGRLYGYTF. DNA for the CDR3: TGTGCCAGCAGCGGCAGGCTCTATGGCTACACCTTC.

The J gene is TRBJ1-1, the V gene TRBV6-5; D may be TRBD1 (5 bases). V lost 0 bases and J lost 7, with 12 bases in between. Germline values: CDR1 MNHEY, CDR2 SVGAGI. CDR3 length equals 14 residues. CDR3 in DNA: TGTGCCAGCAGTTACTCGGGGCCCGGGAGTGAAGCTTTCTTT. Its protein is CASSYSGPGSEAFF.

There are a few counts of this clone. The rearrangement links TRBV29-1 to TRBJ2-5, with D possibly matching TRBD2 (5 bases). With 6 bases removed from V and 2 bases from J, the gap between germline ends came to 13 bases. The CDR3 sequence is 13 residues long. CDR1 is SQVTM, CDR2 ANQGSEA, per germline. The CDR3 region is CSVRTGPQETQYF. In nucleotides, the CDR3 is TGCAGCGTCCGGACTGGGCCTCAAGAGACCCAGTACTTC.

This clone came up a few times. The V and J genes are TRBV30 and TRBJ1-1; 10 bases are a match to TRBD1. Germline loops: CDR1 GTSNPN, CDR2 SVGIG (reference sequence). The CDR3 length is 14 residues. The ends lost 6 bases at V and 1 base at J; junction bases unmatched: 5. The CDR3 DNA reads as TGTGCCTGTGACAGGGGGCGAGGGAACACTGAAGCTTTCTTT. Residues: CACDRGRGNTEAFF.

This chain joins TRBV5-1 and TRBJ1-2; TRBD1 matches 11 bases. The CDR3 totals 15 residues. The germline CDR1 and CDR2 sequences are SGHRS and YFSETQ. The V and J ends lost 3 bases and 8 bases, in that order; junction bases with no gene match: 9. CDR3 amino acids: CASSWYGGQGDGYTF. CDR3 nucleotides: TGCGCCAGCAGCTGGTACGGGGGACAGGGGGACGGCTACACCTTC.

The V gene is TRBV27, the J gene TRBJ2-5; the match to TRBD2 covers 8 bases. The CDR3 totals 15 residues. The J segment lost 5 bases and the V segment lost 1 base, leaving 6 bases of the junction unmatched. The germline V gene has CDR1 MNHEY and CDR2 SMNVEV (reference sequence). Here the CDR3 DNA reads TGTGCCAGCAGTTTATTCGCGGGGGGCCGCGAGACCCAGTACTTC. It is translated as CASSLFAGGRETQYF.

CDR3 sequence reads: CASSPNTGTSSPLHF. The CDR3 nucleotides are TGCGCCAGCAGCCCAAACACAGGGACCAGCTCACCCCTCCACTTT. This chain uses TRBV5-1 with TRBJ1-6, with D possibly being TRBD1 (6 bases). Germline CDR1 SGHRS, CDR2 YFSETQ. The CDR3 spans 15 residues. V was cut by 4 bases and J by 10 bases, with 18 bases left in between.